A selection of T cell receptor beta chains follows, all from one sample in a study of circulating and synovial CD4+ cells in juvenile arthritis. This table comes from immunoSEQ multiplex PCR, and its TCRdb copy is limited to in-frame clones, with some not included. The table shows fewer than 40,000 clones, with approximately 92% occurring only once. Sequencing was performed on CD4+ T cells from blood. The source of these receptors is a human donor with juvenile idiopathic arthritis. CDR3s include the opening cysteine and the closing phenylalanine or tryptophan. The D gene is left open where the match is weak. Size tells how often a clone was seen (once, few, many) or the class of an expanded clone, and some rows leave it out.

size	V	J	D	DNA	CDR3
once	TRBV28	TRBJ2-7	-	TGTGCCAGCAGTCTCGGTTTCGAGCAGTACTTC	CASSLGFEQYF
-	TRBV5-1	TRBJ1-6	TRBD1	TGCGCCAGCAGCTTGGACCCGGGACAGGCTATCTCACCCCTCCACTTT	CASSLDPGQAISPLHF
-	TRBV27	TRBJ2-5	TRBD1	TGTGCCAGCAGTTTTGGGACAGGGACGGGAGGGACCCAGTACTTC	CASSFGTGTGGTQYF
-	TRBV28	TRBJ2-1	TRBD2	TGTGCCAGCAGAGCCCATGTGACTAGCGGGAGAAGGGACAATGAGCAGTTCTTC	CASRAHVTSGRRDNEQFF
once	TRBV13	TRBJ2-2	TRBD2	TGTGCCAGCAGCCCCCGCTCCAGCGGGAGGAACACCGGGGAGCTGTTTTTT	CASSPRSSGRNTGELFF
-	TRBV6-1	TRBJ1-5	TRBD1	TGTGCCAGCAGCGCTTTGGGACAGGGTGGTCAGCCCCAGCATTTT	CASSALGQGGQPQHF
-	TRBV2	TRBJ1-5	-	TGTGCCAGCAGGGCCGACTCCTTCAATCAGCCCCAGCATTTT	CASRADSFNQPQHF
once	TRBV6-1	TRBJ2-1	TRBD1	TGTGCCAGCAGTGCATCGTTTACAGGGGGCGATGAGCAGTTCTTC	CASSASFTGGDEQFF
-	TRBV5-1	TRBJ2-7	TRBD1	TGCGCCAGCAGCCCCACCGACAGGGCACCCCGGGGCGAGCAGTACTTC	CASSPTDRAPRGEQYF
-	TRBV5-1	TRBJ1-1	-	TGCGCCAGCAGCAAAAACAGGAGGGACACTGAAGCTTTCTTT	CASSKNRRDTEAFF
-	TRBV11-2	TRBJ2-1	TRBD2	TGTGCCAGCAGCTTTAGCGGGAGGGCCGGGTTATACAATGAGCAGTTCTTC	CASSFSGRAGLYNEQFF
-	TRBV18	TRBJ2-1	-	TGTGCCAGCTCACCACCGTTAAAAACGGGACTCTACAATGAGCAGTTCTTC	CASSPPLKTGLYNEQFF
once	TRBV4-1	TRBJ2-2	TRBD1	TGCGCCAGCAGCGCTCCCGGGACAGGGGTCGGGGAGCTGTTTTTT	CASSAPGTGVGELFF
-	TRBV28	TRBJ2-7	-	TGTGCCATCAGGAGACGGGGAGGATCCTACGAGCAGTACTTC	CAIRRRGGSYEQYF
few	TRBV28	TRBJ2-1	TRBD2	TGTGCCAGCACCGATAGCGGGAGGGACTACAATGAGCAGTTCTTC	CASTDSGRDYNEQFF
-	TRBV28	TRBJ1-5	-	TGTGCGATAGGGGGGGCGAGCCAGCATTTT	CAIGGASQHF
-	TRBV19	TRBJ2-3	TRBD1	TGTGCCAGTAAGGACAGGGGGGGATTCACAGATACGCAGTATTTT	CASKDRGGFTDTQYF
-	TRBV9	TRBJ2-3	-	TGTGCCAGCAGCGTTCGCGGCGACACAGATACGCAGTATTTT	CASSVRGDTDTQYF
-	TRBV5-1	TRBJ1-4	TRBD1	TGCGCCAGCAGCTGGGCCGGGACAGGGACCGGGAATGAAAAACTGTTTTTT	CASSWAGTGTGNEKLFF
-	TRBV7-2	TRBJ2-2	TRBD1	TGTGCCAGCAAGGCGGACAGGGCTCCCGGGGAGCTGTTTTTT	CASKADRAPGELFF
-	TRBV7-2	TRBJ1-2	TRBD1	TGTGCCTGGGACAGGGAGTGGTATGGCTACACCTTC	CAWDREWYGYTF
-	TRBV6-5	TRBJ2-7	-	TGTGCCAGCAGTTACTCGGCAAGGAGCTCCTACGAGCAGTACTTC	CASSYSARSSYEQYF
once	TRBV4-1	TRBJ1-5	-	TGCGCCAGCAGCTCTTGGGGGAGGAATCAGCCCCAGCATTTT	CASSSWGRNQPQHF
-	TRBV10-3	TRBJ1-4	TRBD1	TGTGCCATCAGGCCCGGGACAGATAATGAAAAACTGTTTTTT	CAIRPGTDNEKLFF
-	TRBV15	TRBJ2-7	-	TGTGCCACCAGCAGGGACTTCTACTACGAGCAGTACTTC	CATSRDFYYEQYF
-	TRBV28	TRBJ2-7	TRBD1	TGTGCCAGCAGTCTGGGACAGATATACGAGCAGTACTTC	CASSLGQIYEQYF
-	TRBV19	TRBJ2-7	TRBD1	TGTGCCAGTAGTATAAACAGGGGCACTTACGAGCAGTACTTC	CASSINRGTYEQYF
-	TRBV27	TRBJ2-7	TRBD1	TGTGCCAGCAGTCAGCCTTCCGGGACAGGGGGGGACCCCTCCTACGAGCAGTACTTC	CASSQPSGTGGDPSYEQYF
few	TRBV5-8	TRBJ2-7	-	TGTGCCAGCAGCCCGGGACACACCTACGAGCAGTACTTC	CASSPGHTYEQYF
-	TRBV15	TRBJ2-3	TRBD2	TGTGCCACCAGCAGAGGGACTAGCGGGAGTGGCGCAGATACGCAGTATTTT	CATSRGTSGSGADTQYF
-	TRBV28	TRBJ2-7	TRBD2	TGTGCCAGCAGTTTATCCTCAGCGGGAGGCGGCTACGAGCAGTACTTC	CASSLSSAGGGYEQYF
-	TRBV4-2	TRBJ1-2	-	TGTGCCAGCAGCCAAGCCCCGGGGGGGGGCTACGGCTACACCTTC	CASSQAPGGGYGYTF
-	TRBV18	TRBJ1-2	-	TGTGCCAGCTCACCGGAGTTTCACTATGGCTACACCTTC	CASSPEFHYGYTF
-	TRBV9	TRBJ2-7	-	TGTGCCAGCAGCCCCGGTCACCCCGGGACACTCTCCTACGAGCAGTGCTTC	CASSPGHPGTLSYEQCF
-	TRBV30	TRBJ1-1	-	TGTGCCTGGAGTAGACAGGAGAACACTGAAGCTTTCTTT	CAWSRQENTEAFF
-	TRBV30	TRBJ1-4	-	TGCTCCGCGGATGCCGGAAGTGAAAAACTGTTTTTT	CSADAGSEKLFF
-	TRBV9	TRBJ2-7	TRBD1	TGTGCCAGCAGCGCGCGGGACAGGGCATATAACGAGCAGTACTTC	CASSARDRAYNEQYF
-	TRBV28	TRBJ2-3	TRBD2	TGTGCCAGCAGTTTAGGGGTAGCGGGAGAGCAAGATACGCAGTATTTT	CASSLGVAGEQDTQYF
-	TRBV21-1	TRBJ2-3	-	TGTGCCAGCAGCAACGCTGATAGCGGGACCCTGACAGATACGCAGTATTTT	CASSNADSGTLTDTQYF
-	TRBV5-1	TRBJ2-1	TRBD2	TGCGCCAGCAGCACCGTGACTAGCGGGAGATCTAATGAGCAGTTCTTC	CASSTVTSGRSNEQFF
-	TRBV12-2	TRBJ2-7	-	TGTGCAAGTCGCTTGAACCGGGACAGATCCTACGAGCAGTACTTC	CASRLNRDRSYEQYF
-	TRBV27	TRBJ2-5	TRBD2	TGTGCCAGCAGTTGGGTAGCGGGGGGTGGGGAGACCCAGTACTTC	CASSWVAGGGETQYF
-	TRBV5-1	TRBJ2-7	TRBD2	TGCGCCAGCAGCGGGCTAGCGGGAGATTACGAGCAGTACTTC	CASSGLAGDYEQYF
once	TRBV28	TRBJ2-7	TRBD2	TGTGCCAGCAGTTTACAGGGGACTAGCGGGGCCTACGAGCAGTACTTC	CASSLQGTSGAYEQYF
-	TRBV9	TRBJ2-3	-	TGTGCCAGCAGCGAAAGAGGGGATACGCAGTATTTT	CASSERGDTQYF
-	TRBV6-5	TRBJ1-1	-	TGTGCCAGCAGAACTGCCAGGGCGGTACAAGCTTTCTTT	CASRTARAVQAFF
-	TRBV11-2	TRBJ2-7	-	TGTGCCAGCAGCTTAGTAGCGAGACCCTACGAGCAGTACTTC	CASSLVARPYEQYF
-	TRBV12-1	TRBJ1-1	-	TGTGCCAGCAGTGTAGTCCGGGTCGAAGTTCGGAACACTGAAGCTTTCTTT	CASSVVRVEVRNTEAFF
-	TRBV4-1	TRBJ2-1	TRBD2	TGCGCCAGCAGCCAAGGCGATATAAGGACTAGCGGGAGGGGATCCTACAATGAGCAGTTCTTC	CASSQGDIRTSGRGSYNEQFF
-	TRBV10-3	TRBJ2-7	TRBD1	TGTGCCATCAGCCCGCCGACAGGGATCGGATCCTACGAGCAGTACTTC	CAISPPTGIGSYEQYF